These 27 T cell receptor beta chains were all obtained from the same sample, sequenced in a study of molecular identifiers for immune sequencing clone quantification. TCRdb re-called the PCR reads through MiXCR, storing one row per CDR3 protein. The sample records about 320,000 distinct CDR3 sequences, 20% to 25% being singletons. Sequencing used naive CD8+ T cells from blood, with Jurkat cell RNA spiked in. Stated subset: FACS-sorted CD8+CD4-CCR7+CD45RA+ naive T cells. The source of these receptors is a human donor in good health. Some libraries in this study had Jurkat cell RNA spiked in.

This clonotype was picked up many times. V is TRBV5-1 and J is TRBJ2-1; 10 bases fit TRBD2. The V gene's germline CDR1 is SGHRS and CDR2 YFSETQ. The CDR3 runs to 16 residues. J lost 5 bases, V lost 0 bases, and 5 bases had no gene match. CDR3 in amino acids: CASSLVVSGGDNEQFF. DNA of the CDR3: TGCGCCAGCAGCTTGGTTGTCAGCGGGGGGGACAATGAGCAGTTCTTC.

This clonotype appeared many times. The V gene is TRBV6-5, the J gene TRBJ2-5; D may be TRBD1 or TRBD2 (6 bases each). Germline V gives CDR1 MNHEY, CDR2 SVGAGI. V gave up 10 bases and J gave up 5 bases, with 20 bases separating them. This CDR3 region has 14 residues. The DNA of the CDR3 is TGTGCCATATACGTTAGGGGGGCCGGCGAGACCCAGTACTTC. It translates to CAIYVRGAGETQYF.

This clonotype was seen ten or more times. This chain's CDR3 is CASSQDDWDTEAFF. For the CDR3, the DNA is TGTGCCAGCAGCCAGGACGACTGGGACACTGAAGCTTTCTTT. The V call is TRBV28, the J call TRBJ1-1; no reliable D call. The germline V gene encodes CDR1 MDHEN and CDR2 SYDVKM. Trimming left V 6 bases short and J 3 bases short, with 14 bases between. This CDR3 has 14 amino acids.

This clonotype was found many times. The chain combines TRBV7-2 with TRBJ2-1; D not resolved. The CDR3 extends over 12 amino acids. V lost 1 base to trimming and J lost 5 bases, with 3 bases between them. Looked up from germline, CDR1 is SGHTA and CDR2 is FQGNSA. CDR3 bases: TGTGCCAGCAGCTTAGTGGACAATGAGCAGTTCTTC. Translation: CASSLVDNEQFF.

This clonotype was seen repeatedly, ten times or more. The CDR3 spells CSVAVTGVDEQYF. CDR3 DNA: TGCAGCGTTGCCGTGACGGGTGTCGACGAGCAGTACTTC. The chain carries TRBV29-1 and TRBJ2-7; no reliable D call. Germline values: CDR1 SQVTM, CDR2 ANQGSEA. This CDR3 has 13 residues. V lost 4 bases and J lost 5, with 15 bases in between.

Regarding this clonotype: It may be a read error: a sequence one base away is much more abundant. J is TRBJ1-1 and V is TRBV29-1; 7 bases fit TRBD1. The germline gives CDR1 SQVTM, CDR2 ANQGSEA. The CDR3 loop spans 13 amino acids. The CDR3 here is CSVVDRMNTEAYF. The CDR3 coding sequence is TGCAGCGTCGTGGACAGGATGAACACTGAAGCTTACTTT. Filled out from reference TRBV29-1 and TRBJ1-1, the complete variable domain reads SAVISQKPSRDICQRGTSLTIQCQVDSQVTMMFWYRQQPGQSLTLIATANQGSEATYESGFVIDKFPISRPNLTFSTLTVSNMSPEDSSIYLCSVVDRMNTEAYFGQGTRLTVV.

This clonotype was detected only a few times. The chain links TRBV6-5 to TRBJ2-3, with 13 bases identical to TRBD2. After removal of 1 base from V and 10 bases from J, the junction contained 17 bases not matched to a gene. Germline-derived CDR1 and CDR2 are MNHEY and SVGAGI. The CDR3 spans 19 residues. This CDR3 reads CASSYYSLGGLAGPEAQYF. CDR3 coding DNA: TGTGCCAGCAGTTACTACTCCCTAGGGGGACTAGCGGGACCTGAGGCGCAGTATTTT.

In its sample, this clonotype was seen many times. This sequence joins TRBV7-9 and TRBJ1-5, with D perhaps matching TRBD1 (6 bases). Between the trimmed V and J ends, which lost 6 bases and 5 bases, there was a span of 11 bases. The CDR3 sequence is 13 residues long. The germline V gene encodes CDR1 SEHNR and CDR2 FQNEAQ (reference sequence). CDR3 residues: CASSRDIDQPQHF. In DNA, the CDR3 is TGTGCCAGCAGTAGGGACATTGATCAGCCCCAGCATTTT.

Turning to this clonotype: Given a much more abundant clone one base away, this may be a read error. The chain links TRBV12-3 or TRBV12-4 to TRBJ1-1, with a possible D match to TRBD1 (5 bases). The CDR3 consists of 15 residues. The CDR3 spells CTSSLLGGRGTEAFF. Here the CDR3 DNA reads TGTACCAGCAGTTTACTCGGTGGGAGGGGCACTGAAGCTTTCTTT.

CDR3 in amino acids: CASSRGLARSGANVLTF. The CDR3 coding sequence is TGTGCCAGCAGCAGGGGACTAGCGCGCTCTGGGGCCAACGTCCTGACTTTC. The rearrangement joins TRBV3-1 to TRBJ2-6, with TRBD2 matching over 10 bases. This CDR3 comprises 17 residues. J was trimmed by 0 bases and V by 5 bases; bases with no gene match: 4. Germline assignment: CDR1 LGHDT and CDR2 YNNKEL (reference sequence).

This clonotype was counted at least ten times. The rearrangement uses TRBV7-2 and TRBJ1-1; D may be TRBD1 (5 bases). The V gene's germline CDR1 is SGHTA and CDR2 FQGNSA. CDR3 length: 15 residues. V dropped 6 bases and J dropped 4 bases, with 18 bases sitting between them. The CDR3 DNA follows: TGTGCCAGCAGGCCCCCCGGGGGGTGGGGCACTGAAGCTTTCTTT. This translates into CASRPPGGWGTEAFF.

The chain has TRBV7-7 and TRBJ2-6; D is ambiguous. Per germline, CDR1 SSHAT and CDR2 FNYEAQ (reference sequence). The CDR3 sequence is 19 residues long. V lost 1 base to trimming and J lost 0 bases, with 16 bases between them. The CDR3 nucleotides read TGTGCCAGCAGCTTAGAACCCCCAGGTAGATTCTCTGGGGCCAACGTCCTGACTTTC. Translation: CASSLEPPGRFSGANVLTF.

At least ten counts were recorded for this clonotype. The chain recombines TRBV2 with TRBJ1-1, with D unclear. Germline-derived CDR1 and CDR2 are SNHLY and FYNNEI. The CDR3 contains 15 residues. V dropped 2 bases and J dropped 6 bases, with 16 bases sitting between them. The CDR3 bases are TGTGCCAGCAGTGAAATTTCGGGCCCCGGCTCTGAAGCTTTCTTT. Translated: CASSEISGPGSEAFF.

The chain has TRBV27 and TRBJ2-3; D is ambiguous. V lost 2 bases and J lost 1, with 13 bases in between. This CDR3 is built from 16 residues. Looked up from germline, CDR1 is MNHEY and CDR2 is SMNVEV (reference sequence). The CDR3 sequence is CASSLDGSYRTDTQYF. Written as DNA, the CDR3 is TGTGCCAGCAGTTTAGACGGCAGCTATCGCACAGATACGCAGTATTTT.

For this clonotype: Likely a read error: the CDR3 ends without its conserved phenylalanine or tryptophan. The chain is built from TRBV20-1 and TRBJ2-3; D not certain. The CDR3 has 13 residues. From germline, CDR1 is DFQATT and CDR2 SNEGSKA (reference sequence). The germline V and J ends were trimmed by 0 bases and 2 bases, with 6 bases remaining between them. The DNA of the CDR3 is TGCAGTGCTAGAGATGACACCACAGATACGCAGTATTCT. Amino acids: CSARDDTTDTQYS.

As regards this clonotype: A much larger clone is a single base away; this may be a read error. The V call is TRBV7-9, the J call TRBJ1-4, with unresolved D. The CDR3 sequence is 16 residues long. Germline V gene data show CDR1 as SEHNR and CDR2 as FQNEAQ (reference sequence). The CDR3 sequence is CAGSTDQVSTNEKLFF. Here the CDR3 DNA reads TGTGCCGGCAGCACCGACCAGGTTTCAACTAATGAAAAACTGTTTTTT. The full variable domain, completed using reference TRBV7-9 and TRBJ1-4, is DTGVSQNPRHKITKRGQNVTFRCDPISEHNRLYWYRQTLGQGPEFLTYFQNEAQLEKSRLLSDRFSAERPKGSFSTLEIQRTEQGDSAMYLCAGSTDQVSTNEKLFFGSGTQLSVL.

This clonotype was observed at least ten times. V gene TRBV28 combines with J gene TRBJ2-7; D unclear. V was clipped by 7 bases and J by 7 bases, with 17 bases between them. The CDR3 spans 13 residues. Germline CDR1 is MDHEN and CDR2 is SYDVKM. The chain's CDR3 is CASTHARLSEQYF. CDR3 nucleotides: TGTGCCAGCACCCATGCCAGATTGAGTGAGCAGTACTTC.

About this clonotype: Since a much larger clone is just one base distant, this may be a read error. The conserved final phenylalanine or tryptophan is absent from the CDR3, which likely points to a read error. This chain joins TRBV5-1 and TRBJ2-7; 8 nucleotides match TRBD1. CDR1 and CDR2 from the germline V gene are SGHRS and YFSETQ. This CDR3 contains 14 residues. After removal of 4 bases from V and 0 bases from J, the junction contained 3 bases not matched to a gene. CDR3 amino acids: CASSPTGASYEQYI. The CDR3, as DNA: TGCGCCAGCAGCCCGACAGGGGCCTCCTACGAGCAGTACATC.

This clonotype was counted ten times or more. CDR3 sequence (DNA): TGCGCCAGCAGCTACACCCTAGCGGGAGGTAGTACCGGGGAGCTGTTTTTT. This sequence encodes CASSYTLAGGSTGELFF. The V gene is TRBV5-1, the J gene TRBJ2-2; TRBD2 matches 11 bases. The J segment lost 5 bases and the V segment lost 3 bases, leaving 9 bases of the junction unmatched. Germline V gives CDR1 SGHRS, CDR2 YFSETQ. The CDR3 runs to 17 residues.

Comments on this clonotype: This may stem from a read error, because a much larger clone lies one nucleotide away. The J gene is TRBJ2-2, the V gene TRBV27; D call uncertain. The CDR3 is made up of 12 amino acids. Germline loops: CDR1 MNHEY, CDR2 SMNVEV (reference sequence). CDR3 bases: TGTGCCAGCGGTTTCGGTCCCGGGGAGCTGTTTTTT. Amino acids: CASGFGPGELFF.

This clonotype was counted ten times or more. The genes are TRBV7-8 and TRBJ2-7, with 11 bases lining up with TRBD1. Germline CDR1 SGHVS, CDR2 FQNEAQ. The CDR3 spans 16 residues. V lost 3 bases, J lost 2 bases, and 6 bases stayed unmatched. The CDR3 DNA sequence: TGTGCCAGCAGCTTCCTGGGGACAGGGGGTGCCTACGAGCAGTACTTC. Protein product: CASSFLGTGGAYEQYF.

In its sample, this clonotype was seen many times. The V and J genes are TRBV5-6 and TRBJ2-1; 12 bases fit TRBD2. This CDR3 has 16 residues. V dropped 4 bases and J dropped 2; count of bases not matched to a gene: 4. Germline V gene lookup returns CDR1 SGHDT and CDR2 YYEEEE. CDR3 sequence: CASSDGLAGTYNEQFF. The CDR3 DNA reads TGTGCCAGCAGCGATGGACTAGCGGGGACCTACAATGAGCAGTTCTTC.

This clonotype was seen at least ten times. This chain links TRBV27 with TRBJ2-7; the D gene is possibly TRBD1 (5 bases). The V gene lost 6 bases and the J gene lost 6 bases, with 15 bases spanning the gap. Germline CDR1 and CDR2: MNHEY and SMNVEV (reference sequence). CDR3 length equals 13 residues. The CDR3 reads CASRGPGLLEQYF. CDR3 coding DNA: TGTGCCAGCAGGGGGCCAGGGCTTCTCGAGCAGTACTTC.

On this clonotype: Possible read error: a much larger clone is one base away. CDR3 bases: TGTGCCAGCTCGCTCACAGACACAGATGCGCAGTATTTT. Protein product: CASSLTDTDAQYF. The chain uses TRBV2 and TRBJ2-3; D is uncertain. This CDR3 has 13 amino acids. In germline, CDR1 is SNHLY, CDR2 FYNNEI.

This clonotype was detected ten times or more. V and J are TRBV2 and TRBJ2-2; TRBD2 agrees at 10 bases. Germline V gives CDR1 SNHLY, CDR2 FYNNEI. The CDR3 contains 15 residues. The J segment lost 4 bases and the V segment lost 2 bases, leaving 1 base of the junction unmatched. The DNA of the CDR3 is TGTGCCAGCAGTGAACTAGCGGGAGTCACCGGGGAGCTGTTTTTT. Its protein product is CASSELAGVTGELFF. The full variable domain, its missing parts supplied by reference TRBV2 and TRBJ2-2, is EPEVTQTPSHQVTQMGQEVILRCVPISNHLYFYWYRQILGQKVEFLVSFYNNEISEKSEIFDDQFSVERPDGSNFTLKIRSTKLEDSAMYFCASSELAGVTGELFFGEGSRLTVL.

This chain connects TRBV5-4 to TRBJ2-3, with 12 bases matching TRBD2. The CDR3 totals 15 residues. V gave up 7 bases and J gave up 2 bases; unmatched junction bases: 5. In germline, CDR1 is SGHNT, CDR2 YYREEE (reference sequence). The CDR3 here is CASETSGGLTDTQYF. CDR3 in DNA: TGTGCCAGCGAGACTAGCGGGGGTCTCACAGATACGCAGTATTTT.

In its sample, this clonotype was seen many times. The chain recombines TRBV15 with TRBJ1-5, with TRBD1 matching 9 bases. The trim removed 0 bases at V and 0 bases at J, leaving 9 bases unmatched. This CDR3 has 19 residues. Germline CDR1 is LNHNV and CDR2 is YYDKDF (reference sequence). The CDR3 DNA sequence: TGTGCCACCAGCAGAGAAACAGGGGGCGTAGGCTATAGCAATCAGCCCCAGCATTTT. Its protein is CATSRETGGVGYSNQPQHF.